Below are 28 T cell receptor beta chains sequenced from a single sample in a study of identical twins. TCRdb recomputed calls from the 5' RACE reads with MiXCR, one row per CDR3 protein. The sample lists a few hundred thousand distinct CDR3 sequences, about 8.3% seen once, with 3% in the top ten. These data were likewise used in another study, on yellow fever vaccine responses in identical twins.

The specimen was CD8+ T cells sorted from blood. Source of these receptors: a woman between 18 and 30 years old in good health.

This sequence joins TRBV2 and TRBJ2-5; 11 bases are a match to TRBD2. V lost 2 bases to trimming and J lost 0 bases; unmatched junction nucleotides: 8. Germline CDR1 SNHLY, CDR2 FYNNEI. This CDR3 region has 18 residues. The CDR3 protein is CASSESPPGLADQETQYF. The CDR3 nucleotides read TGTGCCAGCAGTGAATCGCCTCCGGGACTAGCGGACCAAGAGACCCAGTACTTC.

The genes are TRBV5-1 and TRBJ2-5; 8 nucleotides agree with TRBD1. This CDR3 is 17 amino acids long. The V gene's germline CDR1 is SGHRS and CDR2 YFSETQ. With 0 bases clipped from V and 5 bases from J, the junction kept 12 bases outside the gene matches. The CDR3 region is CASSLALGQAIRETQYF. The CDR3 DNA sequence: TGCGCCAGCAGCTTGGCCTTGGGACAGGCCATCCGGGAGACCCAGTACTTC.

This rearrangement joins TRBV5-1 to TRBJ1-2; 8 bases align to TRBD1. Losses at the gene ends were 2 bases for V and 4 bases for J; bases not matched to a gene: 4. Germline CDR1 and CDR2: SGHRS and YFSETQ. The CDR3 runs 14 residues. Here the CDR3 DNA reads TGCGCCAGCAGCTTACCAGGGGGCAGCTATGGCTACACCTTC. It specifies CASSLPGGSYGYTF.

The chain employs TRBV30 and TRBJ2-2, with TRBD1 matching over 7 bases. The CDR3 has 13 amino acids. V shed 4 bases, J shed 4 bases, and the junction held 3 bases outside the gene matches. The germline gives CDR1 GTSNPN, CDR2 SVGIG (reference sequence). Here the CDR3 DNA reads TGTGCCTGGATCAGGGGGAGCACCGGGGAGCTGTTTTTT. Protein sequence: CAWIRGSTGELFF.

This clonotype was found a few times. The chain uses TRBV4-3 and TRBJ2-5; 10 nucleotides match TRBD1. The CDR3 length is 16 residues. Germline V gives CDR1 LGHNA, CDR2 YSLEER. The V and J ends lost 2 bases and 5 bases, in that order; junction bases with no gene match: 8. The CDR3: CASSQSWTGGGETQYF. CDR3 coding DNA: TGCGCCAGCAGCCAATCTTGGACAGGGGGGGGGGAGACCCAGTACTTC.

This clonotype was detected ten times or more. The CDR3 DNA reads as TGCGCCAGCAGCCAAGATCTAGGGTTTGAGGAAGACGAGCAGTACTTC. Residues: CASSQDLGFEEDEQYF. This chain links TRBV4-1 with TRBJ2-7, with D unresolved. This CDR3 comprises 16 residues. Trimming left V 0 bases short and J 5 bases short, with 17 bases between. The germline V gene encodes CDR1 MGHRA and CDR2 YSYEKL.

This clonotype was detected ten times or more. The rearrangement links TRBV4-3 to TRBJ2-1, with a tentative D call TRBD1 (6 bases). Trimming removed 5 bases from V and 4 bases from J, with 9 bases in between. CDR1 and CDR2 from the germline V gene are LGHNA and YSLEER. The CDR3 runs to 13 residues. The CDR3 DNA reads TGCGCCAGCAGCAACAGGGTTTACAATGAGCAGTTCTTC. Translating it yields CASSNRVYNEQFF.

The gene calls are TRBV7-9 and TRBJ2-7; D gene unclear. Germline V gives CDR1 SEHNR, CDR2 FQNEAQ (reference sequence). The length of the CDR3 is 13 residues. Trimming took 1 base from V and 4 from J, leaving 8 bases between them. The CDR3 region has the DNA TGTGCCAGCAGCTTAGATCGGATTTACGAGCAGTACTTC. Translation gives CASSLDRIYEQYF.

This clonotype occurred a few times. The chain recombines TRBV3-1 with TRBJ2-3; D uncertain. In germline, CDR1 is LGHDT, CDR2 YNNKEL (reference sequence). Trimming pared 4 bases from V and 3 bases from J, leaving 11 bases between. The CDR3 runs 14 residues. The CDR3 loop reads CASSPEPGTDTQYF. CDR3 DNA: TGTGCCAGCAGCCCCGAACCGGGTACAGATACGCAGTATTTT.

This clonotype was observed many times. The CDR3 here is CASSRTGLAGDEQFF. For the CDR3, the DNA is TGTGCCAGCAGCCGTACGGGACTAGCGGGAGATGAGCAGTTCTTC. V gene TRBV7-9 combines with J gene TRBJ2-1; 14 nucleotides match TRBD2. V lost 5 bases to trimming and J lost 8 bases; unmatched junction nucleotides: 5. The CDR3 is made up of 15 amino acids. Germline CDR1 is SEHNR and CDR2 is FQNEAQ (reference sequence).

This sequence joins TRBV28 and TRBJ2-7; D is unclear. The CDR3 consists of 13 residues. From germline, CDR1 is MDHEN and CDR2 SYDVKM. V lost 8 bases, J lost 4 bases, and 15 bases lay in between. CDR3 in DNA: TGTGCCAGCGGTGGCTGGGGAATGTACGAGCAGTACTTC. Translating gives CASGGWGMYEQYF.

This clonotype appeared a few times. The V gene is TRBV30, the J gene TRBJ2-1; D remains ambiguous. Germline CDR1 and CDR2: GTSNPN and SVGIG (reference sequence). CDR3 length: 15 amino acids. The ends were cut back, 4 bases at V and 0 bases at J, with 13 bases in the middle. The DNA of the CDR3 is TGTGCCTGGACAGCCGGGTCGAGCTCCTACAATGAGCAGTTCTTC. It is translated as CAWTAGSSSYNEQFF. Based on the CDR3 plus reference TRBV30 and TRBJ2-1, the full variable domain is SQTIHQWPATLVQPVGSPLSLECTVEGTSNPNLYWYRQAAGRGLQLLFYSVGIGQISSEVPQNLSASRPQDRQFILSSKKLLLSDSGFYLCAWTAGSSSYNEQFFGPGTRLTVL.

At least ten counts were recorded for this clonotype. This chain's CDR3 is CSARNWTVSSYEQYF. CDR3 nucleotide sequence: TGCAGTGCTAGGAATTGGACAGTTAGCTCCTACGAGCAGTACTTC. This chain uses TRBV20-1 with TRBJ2-7; perhaps TRBD1 as D (6 bases). The CDR3 is 15 residues long. Deletions cut 3 bases from V and 0 bases from J, with 15 bases between. Germline CDR1 is DFQATT and CDR2 is SNEGSKA (reference sequence).

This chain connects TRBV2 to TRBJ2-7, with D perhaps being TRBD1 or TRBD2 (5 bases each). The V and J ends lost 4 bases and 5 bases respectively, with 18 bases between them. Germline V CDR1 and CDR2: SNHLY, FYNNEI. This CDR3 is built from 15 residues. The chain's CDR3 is CASSAGPGKTHEQYF. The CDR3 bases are TGTGCCAGCAGTGCGGGACCGGGAAAAACCCACGAGCAGTACTTC.

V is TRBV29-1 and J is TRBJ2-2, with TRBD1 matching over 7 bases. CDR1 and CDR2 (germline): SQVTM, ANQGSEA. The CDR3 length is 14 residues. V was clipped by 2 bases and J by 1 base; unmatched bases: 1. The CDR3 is CSVERQGNTGELFF. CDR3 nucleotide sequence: TGCAGCGTTGAAAGACAGGGGAACACCGGGGAGCTGTTTTTT.

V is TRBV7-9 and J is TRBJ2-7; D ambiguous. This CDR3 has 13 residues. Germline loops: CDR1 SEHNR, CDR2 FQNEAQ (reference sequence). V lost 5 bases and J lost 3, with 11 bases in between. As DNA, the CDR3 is TGTGCCAGCAGCCCAAGGGCACGCTACGAGCAGTACTTC. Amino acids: CASSPRARYEQYF.

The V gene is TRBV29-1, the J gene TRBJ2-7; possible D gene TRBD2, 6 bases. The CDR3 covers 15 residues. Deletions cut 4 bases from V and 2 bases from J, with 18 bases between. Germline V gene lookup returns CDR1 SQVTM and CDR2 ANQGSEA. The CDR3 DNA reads TGCAGCGTTGCACCCCCCGCGGGACCCACCTACGAGCAGTACTTC. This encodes CSVAPPAGPTYEQYF.

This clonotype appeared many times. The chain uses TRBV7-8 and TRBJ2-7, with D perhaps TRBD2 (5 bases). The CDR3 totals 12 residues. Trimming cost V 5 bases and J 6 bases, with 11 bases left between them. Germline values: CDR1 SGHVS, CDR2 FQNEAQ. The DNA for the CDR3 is TGTGCCAGCAGCGAAACGGAGGCCGAGCAGTACTTC. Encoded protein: CASSETEAEQYF.

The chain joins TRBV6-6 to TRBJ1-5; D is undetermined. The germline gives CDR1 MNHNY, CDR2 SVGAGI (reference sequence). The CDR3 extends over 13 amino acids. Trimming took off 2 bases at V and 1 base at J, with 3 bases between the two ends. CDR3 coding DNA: TGTGCCAGCAGTTACGGGAGCAATCAGCCCCAGCATTTT. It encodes CASSYGSNQPQHF.

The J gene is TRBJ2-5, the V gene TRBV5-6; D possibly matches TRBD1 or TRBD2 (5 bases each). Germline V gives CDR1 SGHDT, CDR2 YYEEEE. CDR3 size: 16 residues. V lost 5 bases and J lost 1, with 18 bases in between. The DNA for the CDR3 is TGTGCCAGCAGGGATGGAGATGGGACGGGCCAAGAGACCCAGTACTTC. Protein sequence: CASRDGDGTGQETQYF.

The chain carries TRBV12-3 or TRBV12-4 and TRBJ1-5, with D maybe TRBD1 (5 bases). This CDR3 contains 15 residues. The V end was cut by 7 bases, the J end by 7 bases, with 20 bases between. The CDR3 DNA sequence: TGTGCCAGCATGAATGGGGGTCTGGGACGACAGCCCCAGCATTTT. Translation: CASMNGGLGRQPQHF.

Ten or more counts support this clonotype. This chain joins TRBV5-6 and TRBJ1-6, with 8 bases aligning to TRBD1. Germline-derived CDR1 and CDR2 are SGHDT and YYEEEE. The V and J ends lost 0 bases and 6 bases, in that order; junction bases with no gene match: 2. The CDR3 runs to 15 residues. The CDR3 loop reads CASSLARGPNSPLHF. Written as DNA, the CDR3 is TGTGCCAGCAGCTTGGCCAGGGGGCCTAATTCACCCCTCCACTTT.

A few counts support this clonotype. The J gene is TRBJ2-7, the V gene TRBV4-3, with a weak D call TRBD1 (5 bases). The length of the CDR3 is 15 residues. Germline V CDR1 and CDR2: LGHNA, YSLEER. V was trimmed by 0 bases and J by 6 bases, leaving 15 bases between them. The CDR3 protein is CASSQDFGLGAEQYF. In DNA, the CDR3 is TGCGCCAGCAGCCAAGACTTCGGCTTAGGGGCCGAGCAGTACTTC.

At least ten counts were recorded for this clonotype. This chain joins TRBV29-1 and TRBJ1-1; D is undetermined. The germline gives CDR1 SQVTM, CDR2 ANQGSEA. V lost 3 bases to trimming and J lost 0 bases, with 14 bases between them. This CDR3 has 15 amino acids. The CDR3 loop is CSVEWLGALNTEAFF. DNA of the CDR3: TGCAGCGTTGAGTGGCTTGGAGCCTTGAACACTGAAGCTTTCTTT.

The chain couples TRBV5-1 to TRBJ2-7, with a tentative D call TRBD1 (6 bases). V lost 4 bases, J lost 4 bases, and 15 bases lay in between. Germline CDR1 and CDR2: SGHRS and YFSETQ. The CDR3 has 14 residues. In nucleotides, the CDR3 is TGCGCCAGCAGCATCTGGGGGCAACCGTACGAGCAGTACTTC. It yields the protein CASSIWGQPYEQYF.

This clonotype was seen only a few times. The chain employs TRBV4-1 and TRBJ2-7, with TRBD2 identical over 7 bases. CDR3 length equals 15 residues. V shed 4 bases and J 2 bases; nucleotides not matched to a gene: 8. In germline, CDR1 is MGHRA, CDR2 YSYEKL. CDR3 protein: CASSPDSSGAYEQYF. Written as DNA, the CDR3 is TGCGCCAGCAGCCCTGATTCTAGCGGAGCCTACGAGCAGTACTTC.

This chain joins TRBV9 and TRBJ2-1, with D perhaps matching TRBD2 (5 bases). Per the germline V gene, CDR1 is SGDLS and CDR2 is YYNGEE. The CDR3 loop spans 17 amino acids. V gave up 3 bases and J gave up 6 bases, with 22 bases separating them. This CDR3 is CASSGSNSGRDGNEQFF. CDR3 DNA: TGTGCCAGCAGCGGGAGCAACTCGGGGAGAGACGGCAATGAGCAGTTCTTC.

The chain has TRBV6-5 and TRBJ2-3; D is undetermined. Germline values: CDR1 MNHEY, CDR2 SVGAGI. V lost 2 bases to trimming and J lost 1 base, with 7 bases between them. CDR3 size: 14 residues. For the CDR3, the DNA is TGTGCCAGCAGTTACGCGACCCGCACAGATACGCAGTATTTT. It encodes CASSYATRTDTQYF.